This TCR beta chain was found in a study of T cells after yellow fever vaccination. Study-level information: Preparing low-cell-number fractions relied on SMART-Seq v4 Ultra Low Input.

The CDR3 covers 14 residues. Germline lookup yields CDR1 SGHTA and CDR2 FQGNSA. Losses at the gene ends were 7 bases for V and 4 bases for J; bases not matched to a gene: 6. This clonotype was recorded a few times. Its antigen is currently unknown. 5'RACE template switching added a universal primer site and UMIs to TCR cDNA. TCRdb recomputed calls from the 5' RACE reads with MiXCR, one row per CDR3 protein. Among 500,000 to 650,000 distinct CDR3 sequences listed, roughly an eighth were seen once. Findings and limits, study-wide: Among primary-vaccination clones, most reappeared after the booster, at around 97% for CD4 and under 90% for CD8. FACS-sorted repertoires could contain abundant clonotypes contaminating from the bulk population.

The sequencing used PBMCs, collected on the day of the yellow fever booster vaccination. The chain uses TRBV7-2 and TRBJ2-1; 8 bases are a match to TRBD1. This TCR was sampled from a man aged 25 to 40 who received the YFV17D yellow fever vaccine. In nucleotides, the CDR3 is TGTGCCAGCACTCGACAGGGGCAATACAATGAGCAGTTCTTC. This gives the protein CASTRQGQYNEQFF. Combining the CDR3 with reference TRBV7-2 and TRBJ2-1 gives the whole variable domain GAGVSQSPSNKVTEKGKDVELRCDPISGHTALYWYRQSLGQGLEFLIYFQGNSAPDKSGLPSDRFSAERTGGSVSTLTIQRTQQEDSAVYLCASTRQGQYNEQFFGPGTRLTVL.